Listed below are T cell receptor beta chains from one sample, sequenced in a study of OX40 agonist ivuxolimab in advanced cancers. Produced via immunoSEQ multiplex PCR; TCRdb's table is partial and in-frame only. In the table there are 99,000 or so clones, 91% of which are singletons. Sequenced here: CD4+ or CD8+ T cells sorted from blood, sampled in a trial of the OX40 agonist ivuxolimab. Receptors originate from an adult with an advanced solid tumor such as melanoma, head and neck, liver or kidney cancer. Both conserved end residues are part of each CDR3. A D gene is named only where the DNA matches it firmly. The size entry is marked missing in some rows and otherwise reads once, few, many or a size class.

CDR3 DNA | CDR3 protein | J gene | V gene | clone size | D gene
TGTGCCAGCAGCCGAAATATGGGCTACACCTTC | CASSRNMGYTF | TRBJ1-2 | TRBV11-2 | few | NA
TGTGCCAGCAGCTTAGGTAGGGCAGGGACAGATACGCAGTATTTT | CASSLGRAGTDTQYF | TRBJ2-3 | TRBV11-2 | NA | NA
TGTGCCAGCAGCCCCGGTGGGATCTCTGGAAACACCATATATTTT | CASSPGGISGNTIYF | TRBJ1-3 | TRBV28 | NA | NA
TGTGCCAGCCGGGACACTCGCTCTCCAGGGACCCAGTACTTC | CASRDTRSPGTQYF | TRBJ2-5 | TRBV6-1 | NA | NA
TGTGCCAGTAGTATTGAGGTCAGTGGGGCCAACGTCCTGACTTTC | CASSIEVSGANVLTF | TRBJ2-6 | TRBV19 | NA | NA
TGTGCCAGCAGCCTAAACACAGGGATTGGAAACACCATATATTTT | CASSLNTGIGNTIYF | TRBJ1-3 | TRBV7-2 | NA | NA
TGTGCCAGCAGCTTAGTTCCCTTGCGGAACTACGAGCAGTACTTC | CASSLVPLRNYEQYF | TRBJ2-7 | TRBV11-2 | once | NA
TGTGCCAGCAGCTTAGGTTTCGGTTCCTACGAGCAGTACTTC | CASSLGFGSYEQYF | TRBJ2-7 | TRBV11-2 | NA | NA
TGTGCCAGTAGTATAAGTCTGGCAGGGCTGTCAGGGGAGACCCAGTACTTC | CASSISLAGLSGETQYF | TRBJ2-5 | TRBV19 | NA | NA
TGTGCCAGCAGCCAAGGAGGTGCTGGAAACACCATATATTTT | CASSQGGAGNTIYF | TRBJ1-3 | TRBV14 | NA | NA
TGCGCCAGCAGCCAAGAATGGGGGTCTGGAAACACCATATATTTT | CASSQEWGSGNTIYF | TRBJ1-3 | TRBV4-3 | NA | NA
TGTGCCAGCAGCTTAGCTACTGTAACCACGACCGGGCAGTACTTC | CASSLATVTTTGQYF | TRBJ2-7 | TRBV11-2 | NA | NA
TGCGCCAGCAGCCAAGATAGGGCAGGGAGGTACAATGAGCAGTTCTTC | CASSQDRAGRYNEQFF | TRBJ2-1 | TRBV4-1 | NA | NA
TGTGCCAGCAGTACTCCCCGTCTGTTAACCTGCGAGCAGTACTTC | CASSTPRLLTCEQYF | TRBJ2-7 | TRBV28 | NA | NA
TGTGCCAGCAGTTTAATTCAGCCCGGGGAGCTGTTTTTT | CASSLIQPGELFF | TRBJ2-2 | TRBV27 | NA | NA
TGTGCCAGCAGCAAACAGGGTTACGGGGAGCTGTTTTTT | CASSKQGYGELFF | TRBJ2-2 | TRBV14 | NA | NA
TGCAGCGTATCCCAGGGTGGAGAGACCCAGTACTTC | CSVSQGGETQYF | TRBJ2-5 | TRBV29-1 | NA | NA
TGTGCCAGCAGCCGTTCCGGGACTAGGGTTTTGGAGACCCAGTACTTC | CASSRSGTRVLETQYF | TRBJ2-5 | TRBV5-4 | NA | TRBD2
TGTGCCAGCAGTTCCGGGACTAGCGACTACGAGCAGTACTTC | CASSSGTSDYEQYF | TRBJ2-7 | TRBV28 | NA | TRBD2
TGCGCCAGCAGCGCCCGGACTAGCGGTAAAGAGACCCAGTACTTC | CASSARTSGKETQYF | TRBJ2-5 | TRBV5-1 | NA | TRBD2
TGTGCCAGTAGGAGAGGCGCCCTCTCTGGGGCCAACGTCCTGACTTTC | CASRRGALSGANVLTF | TRBJ2-6 | TRBV19 | NA | NA
TGTGCCAGCAGTTTAGGGGGTGGAGGGGTCCGGGCCCAGCATTTT | CASSLGGGGVRAQHF | TRBJ1-5 | TRBV28 | NA | NA
TGTGCCAGCAGTCCGACAACTGGAAACACCATATATTTT | CASSPTTGNTIYF | TRBJ1-3 | TRBV6-6 | NA | NA
TGTGCCAGCAGCTTAGTCGGGGCTAGATACAATGAGCAGTTCTTC | CASSLVGARYNEQFF | TRBJ2-1 | TRBV7-8 | NA | NA
TGTGCCAGCAGCCTGATCTTTGCTGGGGAGACCCAGTACTTC | CASSLIFAGETQYF | TRBJ2-5 | TRBV6-1 | once | NA
TGTGCCAGCAGCTCCGGGACAGGGCCAACCTACGAGCAGTACTTC | CASSSGTGPTYEQYF | TRBJ2-7 | TRBV5-6 | NA | TRBD1